One sample yielded the 22 T cell receptor beta chains listed below, sequenced in a study of shared clonotypes between healthy human individuals. Assay: immunoSEQ multiplex PCR; the TCRdb copy retains only in-frame clones and omits some. The sample lists fewer than 1.6 million clones; around 98.5% were seen once. Sequencing was performed on naive CD4+ T cells sorted from blood. Subset: CD45RA+ positively selected. The receptors derive from a young man in good health.

The CDR3 spells CASSRYLGQGIAKNIQYF. The CDR3 DNA sequence: TGTGCCAGCAGCCGATACCTAGGACAGGGGATAGCCAAAAACATTCAGTACTTC. The V call is TRBV7-9, the J call TRBJ2-4; 9 bases are shared with TRBD1. This CDR3 contains 18 residues. Per the germline V gene, CDR1 is SEHNR and CDR2 is FQNEAQ (reference sequence). V dropped 5 bases and J dropped 0; count of bases not matched to a gene: 11.

The chain combines TRBV7-2 with TRBJ2-7; D unresolved. The CDR3 totals 12 residues. From germline, CDR1 is SGHTA and CDR2 FQGNSA. Trimming took off 5 bases at V and 8 bases at J, with 13 bases between the two ends. The CDR3 coding sequence is TGTGCCAGCAGCCCCACGGAGCGCCAGCAGTACTTC. As protein: CASSPTERQQYF.

The V and J genes are TRBV7-6 and TRBJ2-5; tentative D call: TRBD2 (7 bases). Germline V lookup: CDR1 SGHVS, CDR2 FNYEAQ. The CDR3 is 17 amino acids. V was trimmed by 4 bases and J by 5 bases, leaving 23 bases between them. CDR3 in amino acids: CASSYREGGVRLETQYF. The CDR3 nucleotides are TGTGCCAGCAGCTACAGGGAGGGTGGGGTTCGGTTGGAGACCCAGTACTTC.

The chain is built from TRBV7-3 and TRBJ2-3, with D hard to call. The germline gives CDR1 SGHTA, CDR2 FQGTGA. The CDR3 loop spans 13 amino acids. Trimming took off 5 bases at V and 4 bases at J, with 10 bases between the two ends. This chain's CDR3 is CASSPARADTQYF. The CDR3 DNA follows: TGTGCCAGCAGCCCTGCCCGGGCAGATACGCAGTATTTT.

The chain employs TRBV5-1 and TRBJ2-7; D might be TRBD1 (6 bases). Germline assignment: CDR1 SGHRS and CDR2 YFSETQ. V lost 4 bases and J lost 5, with 16 bases in between. CDR3 size: 14 residues. The DNA of the CDR3 is TGCGCCAGCAGCCCCCGAGGGGGTGAGCACGAGCAGTACTTC. Protein sequence: CASSPRGGEHEQYF.

CDR3 coding DNA: TGCGCCAGCAGCCGCGCGCAGGGGAACTATGGCTACACCTTC. This gives the protein CASSRAQGNYGYTF. The chain couples TRBV4-3 to TRBJ1-2; D is perhaps TRBD1 (6 bases). Germline V gives CDR1 LGHNA, CDR2 YSLEER. V was clipped by 4 bases and J by 2 bases, with 11 bases between them. The CDR3 covers 14 residues.

The chain uses TRBV11-3 and TRBJ2-1; 10 nucleotides match TRBD2. There are 16 residues in the CDR3. V shed 2 bases and J 9 bases; nucleotides not matched to a gene: 10. Germline values: CDR1 SGHNT, CDR2 YENEEA. CDR3 region: CASSLTRAGGPGEQFF. DNA of the CDR3: TGTGCCAGCAGCTTAACTCGAGCGGGAGGGCCCGGTGAGCAGTTCTTC.

This clone is a singleton in its sample. This CDR3 reads CASRSAGPVGEQFF. The CDR3 DNA reads TGTGCCAGCAGATCAGCGGGGCCAGTGGGGGAGCAGTTCTTC. V usage is TRBV6-5 and J usage is TRBJ2-1; 7 positions match TRBD2. Looked up from germline, CDR1 is MNHEY and CDR2 is SVGAGI. Losses at the gene ends were 6 bases for V and 10 bases for J; bases not matched to a gene: 12. The CDR3 covers 14 residues.

The rearrangement uses TRBV20-1 and TRBJ2-7; D gene ambiguous. The CDR3 is 11 residues long. Trimming took off 2 bases at V and 7 bases at J, with 9 bases between the two ends. Germline V gives CDR1 DFQATT, CDR2 SNEGSKA (reference sequence). CDR3 nucleotides: TGCAGTGCTAGACCATTGAGGGAGCAGTACTTC. Its protein product is CSARPLREQYF.

The rearrangement uses TRBV30 and TRBJ1-5, with TRBD1 as a possible D gene (5 bases). The germline V gene has CDR1 GTSNPN and CDR2 SVGIG (reference sequence). V shed 3 bases and J shed 3 bases, with 24 bases lying between them. CDR3 length equals 18 residues. CDR3 amino acids: CAWRLKHEGPHDNQPQHF. The DNA of the CDR3 is TGTGCCTGGAGGCTAAAACACGAGGGGCCTCATGACAATCAGCCCCAGCATTTT.

The chain has TRBV14 and TRBJ2-5; D is unclear. The CDR3 totals 14 residues. Trimming pared 2 bases from V and 2 bases from J, leaving 9 bases between. CDR1 is SGHDN and CDR2 is FVKESK in the germline V gene. The CDR3 DNA follows: TGTGCCAGCAGCCAACTCGAGTTGCAAGAGACCCAGTACTTC. Encoded protein: CASSQLELQETQYF. The full variable domain, in which reference TRBV14 and TRBJ2-5 provide the parts outside the CDR3, is EAGVTQFPSHSVIEKGQTVTLRCDPISGHDNLYWYRRVMGKEIKFLLHFVKESKQDESGMPNNRFLAERTGGTYSTLKVQPAELEDSGVYFCASSQLELQETQYFGPGTRLLVL.

The chain employs TRBV25-1 and TRBJ1-1; 8 positions agree with TRBD1. V lost 5 bases, J lost 2 bases, and 4 bases stayed unmatched. Germline V gene sequence: CDR1 MGHDK, CDR2 SYGVNS. The CDR3 spans 14 residues. CDR3 protein: CASSMTGVNTEAFF. CDR3 DNA sequence: TGTGCCAGCAGTATGACAGGGGTCAACACTGAAGCTTTCTTT.

The genes are TRBV19 and TRBJ2-5; D remains ambiguous. V lost 3 bases and J 9 bases, leaving 14 bases between the germline ends. The CDR3 is 13 amino acids. Per germline, CDR1 LNHDA and CDR2 SQIVND (reference sequence). The CDR3 spells CASSIRPNNPQYF. CDR3 in DNA: TGTGCCAGTAGTATTCGTCCTAACAACCCCCAGTACTTC.

The chain carries TRBV18 and TRBJ2-3; 8 positions agree with TRBD1. The CDR3 length is 13 residues. Germline assignment: CDR1 KGHSH and CDR2 LQKENI. The J segment lost 4 bases and the V segment lost 8 bases, leaving 5 bases of the junction unmatched. DNA for the CDR3: TGTGCCAGCGAGACAGGGGACGCAGATACGCAGTATTTT. As protein: CASETGDADTQYF. The variable domain in full, with the rest retrieved from reference TRBV18 and TRBJ2-3, is NAGVMQNPRHLVRRRGQEARLRCSPMKGHSHVYWYRQLPEEGLKFMVYLQKENIIDESGMPKERFSAEFPKEGPSILRIQQVVRGDSAAYFCASETGDADTQYFGPGTRLTVL.

In this sample, this clone turned up once. The chain combines TRBV19 with TRBJ2-1; the D is unclear. V gave up 4 bases and J gave up 4 bases, with 11 bases separating them. Germline lookup yields CDR1 LNHDA and CDR2 SQIVND (reference sequence). The CDR3 has 14 amino acids. CDR3 sequence (DNA): TGTGCCAGTAGTACTGGCGGTGATTACAATGAGCAGTTCTTC. Protein sequence: CASSTGGDYNEQFF.

A note on this clone: The sample holds other DNA sequences that translate to the same CDR3. V gene TRBV2 combines with J gene TRBJ2-7, with D possibly matching TRBD2 (5 bases). Trimming stripped 7 bases from V and 2 bases from J, with 12 bases between. Germline CDR1 and CDR2: SNHLY and FYNNEI. The CDR3 is 13 residues long. The CDR3 here is CASTAGRPYEQYF. As DNA, the CDR3 is TGTGCCAGCACCGCGGGCCGTCCCTACGAGCAGTACTTC.

The chain uses TRBV27 and TRBJ2-1; tentatively, D is TRBD1 or TRBD2 (5 bases each). Germline-derived CDR1 and CDR2 are MNHEY and SMNVEV (reference sequence). Trimming took off 2 bases at V and 0 bases at J, with 8 bases between the two ends. The CDR3 has 15 residues. The CDR3 DNA sequence: TGTGCCAGCAGTTTACGGGGCCTCTCCTACAATGAGCAGTTCTTC. Translation: CASSLRGLSYNEQFF.

This sequence joins TRBV2 and TRBJ1-5, with 12 bases that match TRBD1. V lost 5 bases, J lost 3 bases, and 11 bases stayed unmatched. The germline gives CDR1 SNHLY, CDR2 FYNNEI. This CDR3 spans 18 amino acids. CDR3 in DNA: TGTGCCAGCAGTACATCTCCGGGACAGGGGGCCACCAATCAGCCCCAGCATTTT. This sequence encodes CASSTSPGQGATNQPQHF.

The chain has TRBV5-4 and TRBJ1-4; D might be TRBD1 (6 bases). Germline CDR1 is SGHNT and CDR2 is YYREEE (reference sequence). V was shortened by 4 bases and J by 7 bases, with 14 bases between the two germline ends. CDR3 size: 14 residues. The CDR3 nucleotides read TGTGCCAGCAGCGGCAGGGGCCCGGGTGAAAAACTGTTTTTT. Translating it yields CASSGRGPGEKLFF.

The chain has TRBV19 and TRBJ1-5, with D maybe TRBD1 (6 bases). V was pared by 6 bases and J by 1 base, with 13 bases between. CDR3 length: 15 residues. Germline V CDR1 and CDR2: LNHDA, SQIVND (reference sequence). Here the CDR3 DNA reads TGTGCCAGTAGGAAAACAGGGATAAGCAATCAGCCCCAGCATTTT. This encodes CASRKTGISNQPQHF.

V is TRBV29-1 and J is TRBJ2-1, with D perhaps matching TRBD1 (6 bases). The V and J ends lost 5 bases and 5 bases respectively, with 16 bases between them. In germline, CDR1 is SQVTM, CDR2 ANQGSEA. This CDR3 is built from 14 residues. CDR3 nucleotide sequence: TGCAGCGTTACGAGAGGGGGATCCAACAATGAGCAGTTCTTC. It is translated as CSVTRGGSNNEQFF.

The rearrangement links TRBV6-5 to TRBJ2-7, with 7 nucleotides matching TRBD2. The CDR3 is made up of 14 amino acids. Looked up from germline, CDR1 is MNHEY and CDR2 is SVGAGI. With V trimmed by 7 bases and J by 3 bases, 9 bases remained unmatched. The CDR3 here is CASTSGGFDYEQYF. CDR3 nucleotides: TGTGCCAGCACCTCCGGGGGGTTTGACTACGAGCAGTACTTC.